This TCR beta chain is from a study of blood T cells in healthy people across ages. Whole-study findings and limits: With donor CMV status unknown, expanded clonotype changes were possibly confounded. The fall in TCR beta diversity per million T cells was roughly linear with age.

The sample providers were healthy Caucasian people from Russia, aged about 6 to 100. Each sample had at least 7 million PBMCs isolated. This clonotype was seen more than once but under ten times. The antigen remains unidentified. Trimming cost V 6 bases and J 8 bases; bases outside gene matches: 8. There are 13 residues in the CDR3. The germline V gene encodes CDR1 DFQATT and CDR2 SNEGSKA (reference sequence). Next came a second PCR, run for roughly 7 to 12 cycles, which used a sample-barcoded 5' primer along with a J-beta primer mix. MiXCR, run by TCRdb on the 5' RACE reads, gives a single entry per CDR3 protein. The data contain approximately 400,000 distinct CDR3 sequences, 45% to 65% of them singletons.

What was sequenced was blood. The genes are TRBV20-1 and TRBJ2-1, with 9 bases fitting TRBD2. This clonotype was sampled from a man aged 60-69 years in good health. Here the CDR3 DNA reads TGCAGTGCCCTGGGGGCTAGCGGGGATGAGCAGTTCTTC. As protein: CSALGASGDEQFF.